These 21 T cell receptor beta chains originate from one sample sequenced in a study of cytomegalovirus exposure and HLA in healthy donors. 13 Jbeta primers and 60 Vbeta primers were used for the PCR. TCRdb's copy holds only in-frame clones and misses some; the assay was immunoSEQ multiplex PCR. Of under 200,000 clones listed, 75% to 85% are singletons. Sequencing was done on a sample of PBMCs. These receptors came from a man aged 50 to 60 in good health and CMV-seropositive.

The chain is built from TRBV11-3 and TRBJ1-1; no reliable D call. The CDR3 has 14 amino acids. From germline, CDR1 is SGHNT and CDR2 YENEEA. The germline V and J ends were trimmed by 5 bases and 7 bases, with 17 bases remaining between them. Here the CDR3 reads CASSLSYGGNEAFF. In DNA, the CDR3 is TGTGCCAGCAGCCTCTCTTACGGCGGGAATGAAGCTTTCTTT.

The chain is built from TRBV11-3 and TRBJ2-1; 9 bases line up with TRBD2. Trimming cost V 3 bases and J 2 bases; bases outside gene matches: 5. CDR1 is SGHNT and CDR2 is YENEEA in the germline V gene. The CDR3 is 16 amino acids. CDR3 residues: CASSLGGGRAYNEQFF. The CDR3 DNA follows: TGTGCCAGCAGCTTGGGCGGCGGGAGGGCCTACAATGAGCAGTTCTTC.

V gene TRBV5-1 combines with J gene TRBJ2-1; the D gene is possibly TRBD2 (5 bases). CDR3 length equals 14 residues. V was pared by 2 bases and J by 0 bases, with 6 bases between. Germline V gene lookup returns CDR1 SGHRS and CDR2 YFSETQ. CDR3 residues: CASSFTSSYNEQFF. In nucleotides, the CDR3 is TGCGCCAGCAGCTTCACTAGCTCCTACAATGAGCAGTTCTTC. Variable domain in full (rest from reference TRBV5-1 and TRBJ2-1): KAGVTQTPRYLIKTRGQQVTLSCSPISGHRSVSWYQQTPGQGLQFLFEYFSETQRNKGNFPGRFSGRQFSNSRSEMNVSTLELGDSALYLCASSFTSSYNEQFFGPGTRLTVL.

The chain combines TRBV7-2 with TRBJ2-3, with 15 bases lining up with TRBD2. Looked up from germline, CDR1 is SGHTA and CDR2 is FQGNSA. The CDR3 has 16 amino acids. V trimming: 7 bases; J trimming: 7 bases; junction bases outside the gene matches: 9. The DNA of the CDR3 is TGTGCCAGCAAACGGTGGACTAGCGGGGGGGCCTATACGCAGTATTTT. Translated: CASKRWTSGGAYTQYF.

CDR3 protein: CASIGRAGRETQYF. The CDR3 DNA sequence: TGTGCCAGCATCGGTAGGGCAGGGAGGGAGACCCAGTACTTC. The chain combines TRBV7-9 with TRBJ2-5; perhaps TRBD2 as D (6 bases). CDR3 length: 14 residues. In germline, CDR1 is SEHNR, CDR2 FQNEAQ (reference sequence). Trimming took 7 bases from V and 5 from J, leaving 17 bases between them.

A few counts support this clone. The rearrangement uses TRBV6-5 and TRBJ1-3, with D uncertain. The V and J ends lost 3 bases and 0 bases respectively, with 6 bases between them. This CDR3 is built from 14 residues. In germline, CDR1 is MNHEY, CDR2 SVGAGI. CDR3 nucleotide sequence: TGTGCCAGCAGTTATAGTGACTCTGGAAACACCATATATTTT. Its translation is CASSYSDSGNTIYF.

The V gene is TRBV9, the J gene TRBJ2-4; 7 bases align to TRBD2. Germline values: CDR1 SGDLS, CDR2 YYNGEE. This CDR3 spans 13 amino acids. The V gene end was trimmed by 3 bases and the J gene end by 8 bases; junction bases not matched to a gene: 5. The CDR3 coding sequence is TGTGCCAGCAGCGCTTTCACTAGCGACATTCAGTACTTC. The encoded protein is CASSAFTSDIQYF.

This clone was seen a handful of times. The CDR3 nucleotides are TGTGCCAGCAGCCCTAGACAGGACCGGCGGGTTGGCTACACCTTC. Protein sequence: CASSPRQDRRVGYTF. This rearrangement joins TRBV6-1 to TRBJ1-2, with D tentatively TRBD1 (6 bases). V lost 6 bases, J lost 7 bases, and 21 bases lay in between. Germline CDR1 MNHNS, CDR2 SASEGT. The CDR3 loop spans 15 amino acids.

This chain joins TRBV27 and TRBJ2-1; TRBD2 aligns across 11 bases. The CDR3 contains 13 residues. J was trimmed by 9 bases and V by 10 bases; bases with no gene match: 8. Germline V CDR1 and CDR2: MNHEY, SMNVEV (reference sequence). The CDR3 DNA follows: TGTGCCAACGTCCTAGCGGGAGGTCTTGAGCAGTTCTTC. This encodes CANVLAGGLEQFF.

The CDR3 region is CASRRAGGGEKLFF. For the CDR3, the DNA is TGTGCCAGCAGACGAGCAGGGGGCGGTGAAAAACTGTTTTTT. The J gene is TRBJ1-4, the V gene TRBV13, with 8 nucleotides matching TRBD1. Trimming took 6 bases from V and 7 from J; bases not matched to a gene: 7. Looked up from germline, CDR1 is PRHDT and CDR2 is FYEKMQ (reference sequence). The CDR3 loop spans 14 amino acids.

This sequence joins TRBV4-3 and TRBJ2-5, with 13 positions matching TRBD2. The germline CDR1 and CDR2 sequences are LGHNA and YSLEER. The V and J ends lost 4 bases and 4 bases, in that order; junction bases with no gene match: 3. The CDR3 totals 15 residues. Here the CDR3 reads CASSPTSGGRETQYF. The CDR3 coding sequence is TGCGCCAGCAGCCCGACTAGCGGGGGGAGAGAGACCCAGTACTTC.

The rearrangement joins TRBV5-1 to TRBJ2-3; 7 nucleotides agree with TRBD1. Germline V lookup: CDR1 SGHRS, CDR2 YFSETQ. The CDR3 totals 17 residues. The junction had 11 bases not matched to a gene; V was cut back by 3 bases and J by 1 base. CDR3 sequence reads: CASSSSYSGQGTDTQYF. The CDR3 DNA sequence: TGCGCCAGCAGCTCTTCCTACTCAGGACAGGGCACAGATACGCAGTATTTT.

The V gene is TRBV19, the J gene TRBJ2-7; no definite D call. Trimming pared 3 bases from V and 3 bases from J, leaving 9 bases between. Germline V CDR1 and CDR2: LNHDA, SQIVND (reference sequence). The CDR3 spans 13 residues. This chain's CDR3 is CASSISLLYEQYF. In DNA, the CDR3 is TGTGCCAGTAGTATTAGCCTCCTCTACGAGCAGTACTTC.

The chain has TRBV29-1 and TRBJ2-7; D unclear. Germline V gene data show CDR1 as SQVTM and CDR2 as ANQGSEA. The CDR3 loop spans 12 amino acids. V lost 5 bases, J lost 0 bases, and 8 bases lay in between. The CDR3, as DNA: TGCAGCGTTATCGTGGCCTCCTACGAGCAGTACTTC. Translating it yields CSVIVASYEQYF.

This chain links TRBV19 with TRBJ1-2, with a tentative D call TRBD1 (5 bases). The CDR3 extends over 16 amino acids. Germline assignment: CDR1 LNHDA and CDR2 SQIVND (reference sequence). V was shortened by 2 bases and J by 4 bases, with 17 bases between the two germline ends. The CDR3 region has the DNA TGTGCCAGTAGTATATCCACCCAACAGGTGATCTATGGCTACACCTTC. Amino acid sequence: CASSISTQQVIYGYTF.

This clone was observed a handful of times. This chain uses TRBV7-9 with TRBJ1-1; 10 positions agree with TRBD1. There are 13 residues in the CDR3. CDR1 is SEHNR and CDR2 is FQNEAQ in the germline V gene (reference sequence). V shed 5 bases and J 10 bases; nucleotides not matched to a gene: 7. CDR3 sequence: CASSPGQGIAAFF. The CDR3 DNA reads TGTGCCAGCAGCCCGGGACAGGGGATTGCAGCTTTCTTT.

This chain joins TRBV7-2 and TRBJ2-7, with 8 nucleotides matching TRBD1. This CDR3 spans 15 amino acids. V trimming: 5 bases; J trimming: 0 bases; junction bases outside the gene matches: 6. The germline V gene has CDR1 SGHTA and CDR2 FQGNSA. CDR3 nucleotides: TGTGCCAGCAGCGCCCGGACAGGGCACTCCTACGAGCAGTACTTC. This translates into CASSARTGHSYEQYF.

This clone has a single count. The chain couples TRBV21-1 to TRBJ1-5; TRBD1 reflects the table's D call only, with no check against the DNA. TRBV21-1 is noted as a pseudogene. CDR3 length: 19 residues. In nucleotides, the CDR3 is TGTGCCAGCAGCCCGGACAGATTGGCAGGTCTTTATAGCAATCAGCCCCAGCATTTT. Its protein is CASSPDRLAGLYSNQPQHF.

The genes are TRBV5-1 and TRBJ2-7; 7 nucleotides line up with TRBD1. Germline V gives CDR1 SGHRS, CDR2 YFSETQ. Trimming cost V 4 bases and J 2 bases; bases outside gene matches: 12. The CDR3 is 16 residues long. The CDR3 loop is CASSPGRDRVPYEQYF. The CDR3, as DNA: TGCGCCAGCAGCCCGGGACGGGACAGAGTGCCCTACGAGCAGTACTTC.

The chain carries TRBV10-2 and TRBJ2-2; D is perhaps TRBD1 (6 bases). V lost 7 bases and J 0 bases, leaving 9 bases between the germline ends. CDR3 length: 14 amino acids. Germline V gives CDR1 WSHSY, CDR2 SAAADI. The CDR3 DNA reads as TGCGCCAGCATAGGGACAACGAACACCGGGGAGCTGTTTTTT. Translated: CASIGTTNTGELFF.

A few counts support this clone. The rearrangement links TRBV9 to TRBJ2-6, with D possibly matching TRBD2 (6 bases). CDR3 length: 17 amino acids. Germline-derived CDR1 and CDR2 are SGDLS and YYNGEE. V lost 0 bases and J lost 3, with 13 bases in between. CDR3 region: CASSVATGVGGANVLTF. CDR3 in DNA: TGTGCCAGCAGCGTAGCTACGGGGGTGGGTGGGGCCAACGTCCTGACTTTC. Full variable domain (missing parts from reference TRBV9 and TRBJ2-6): DSGVTQTPKHLITATGQRVTLRCSPRSGDLSVYWYQQSLDQGLQFLIQYYNGEERAKGNILERFSAQQFPDLHSELNLSSLELGDSALYFCASSVATGVGGANVLTFGAGSRLTVL.